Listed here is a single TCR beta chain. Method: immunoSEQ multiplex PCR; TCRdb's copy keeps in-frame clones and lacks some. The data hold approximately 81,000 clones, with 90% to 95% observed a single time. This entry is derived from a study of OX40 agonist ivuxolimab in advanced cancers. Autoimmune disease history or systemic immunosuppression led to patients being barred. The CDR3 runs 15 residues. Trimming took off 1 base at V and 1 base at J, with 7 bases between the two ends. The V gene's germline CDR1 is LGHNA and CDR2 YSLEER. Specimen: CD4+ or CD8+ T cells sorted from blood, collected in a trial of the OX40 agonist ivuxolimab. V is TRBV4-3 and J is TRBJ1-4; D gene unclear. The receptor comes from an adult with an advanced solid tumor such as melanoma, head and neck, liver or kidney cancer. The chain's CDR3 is CASSQARGTNEKLFF. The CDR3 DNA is TGCGCCAGCAGCCAAGCTCGGGGAACTAATGAAAAACTGTTTTTT.